These T cell receptor beta chains were read from a single sample in a study of CD8 T cells in Susac syndrome. TCRdb redid the calling of the immunoSEQ multiplex PCR reads with MiXCR, one entry per CDR3 protein. The sample has tens of thousands of distinct CDR3 sequences; around 90% are singletons. The material sequenced was CD8+ T cells from PBMCs. The receptors shown here come from a human donor with multiple sclerosis. The CDR3 runs from the conserved cysteine through the conserved F or W. Fields, in order: J gene, V gene, CDR3 length, D gene, clone size, CDR3 protein, CDR3 DNA. The D gene is left open where the match is weak. Part of the rows lack a size; the others show once, few, many or a class for expanded clones.

TRBJ2-1 TRBV4-3 15 - once CASSQDRSRLNEQFF TGCGCCAGCAGCCAAGATCGTAGCAGGCTCAATGAGCAGTTCTTC
TRBJ1-5 TRBV6-2/TRBV6-3 14 - - CASNRPSDYQPQHF TGTGCCAGCAACAGACCTAGTGATTATCAGCCCCAGCATTTT
TRBJ2-6 TRBV27 13 - - CASKESGANVLTF TGTGCCAGCAAAGAGAGTGGGGCCAACGTCCTGACTTTC
TRBJ2-3 TRBV13 14 - once CASSPRAGADTQYF TGTGCCAGCAGCCCCCGGGCAGGGGCAGATACGCAGTATTTT
TRBJ1-1 TRBV28 11 - - CASSLAVEAFF TGTGCCAGCAGTTTAGCAGTTGAAGCTTTCTTT
TRBJ2-1 TRBV20-1 18 TRBD2 once CSARPKNLLAGGVDEQFF TGCAGTGCTAGACCCAAGAACCTACTAGCGGGAGGGGTAGATGAGCAGTTCTTC
TRBJ2-1 TRBV12-3/TRBV12-4 15 - - CASSLSSRSYNEQFF TGTGCCAGCAGTTTATCTTCAAGGTCCTACAATGAGCAGTTCTTC
TRBJ2-1 TRBV9 14 - - CASSGRELRNEQFF TGTGCCAGCAGCGGTCGGGAGCTTAGGAATGAGCAGTTCTTC
TRBJ1-5 TRBV9 14 - - CASSPARGGQPQHF TGTGCCAGCAGCCCAGCCCGGGGGGGGCAGCCCCAGCATTTT
TRBJ1-3 TRBV12-3/TRBV12-4 18 - - CASSFDTGPPSSGNTIYF TGTGCCAGCAGTTTCGATACGGGACCGCCGAGCTCTGGAAACACCATATATTTT
TRBJ2-7 TRBV7-9 16 - once CASSFGTSEFSYEQYF TGTGCCAGCAGCTTTGGTACCAGCGAATTCTCCTACGAGCAGTACTTC
TRBJ2-7 TRBV29-1 13 TRBD2 - CSVVAGLSYEQYF TGCAGCGTTGTAGCGGGTCTCTCCTACGAGCAGTACTTC
TRBJ1-2 TRBV9 17 TRBD1 - CASSVAEYGQGNYGYTF TGTGCCAGCAGCGTAGCCGAATATGGACAGGGGAACTATGGCTACACCTTC
TRBJ2-1 TRBV4-3 13 - - CASSLKRGDEQFF TGCGCCAGCAGCCTTAAGAGAGGCGATGAGCAGTTCTTC
TRBJ1-1 TRBV18 16 - - CASSPPYLQENTEAFF TGTGCCAGCTCACCACCCTACCTACAAGAAAACACTGAAGCTTTCTTT
TRBJ1-3 TRBV11-2 14 - - CASSLLWVQNTIYF TGTGCCAGCAGCCTACTATGGGTCCAAAACACCATATATTTT
TRBJ2-2 TRBV28 16 - - CASSLYAGEDTGELFF TGTGCCAGCAGTTTATATGCAGGGGAAGACACCGGGGAGCTGTTTTTT
TRBJ2-1 TRBV28 15 - - CASSLRGGSYNEQFF TGTGCCAGCAGTTTGAGGGGGGGCTCCTACAATGAGCAGTTCTTC
TRBJ1-2 TRBV12-3/TRBV12-4 14 TRBD1 - CASSLSDRGHGYTF TGTGCCAGCAGTTTATCGGACAGGGGCCATGGCTACACCTTC
TRBJ2-2 TRBV4-3 15 TRBD2 - CASSRLAGEPGELFF TGCGCCAGCAGCCGACTAGCGGGAGAACCCGGGGAGCTGTTTTTT
TRBJ2-7 TRBV20-1 13 TRBD1 - CSASGWTGYEQYF TGCAGTGCTAGTGGTTGGACAGGTTACGAGCAGTACTTC
TRBJ2-5 TRBV15 16 TRBD1 - CATSRGDRSTQETQYF TGTGCCACCAGCAGAGGGGACAGGTCCACCCAAGAGACCCAGTACTTC
TRBJ2-1 TRBV5-1 15 TRBD1 - CASSFYGTGINEQFF TGCGCCAGCAGCTTCTATGGGACAGGGATCAATGAGCAGTTCTTC
TRBJ2-7 TRBV19 14 - - CASSLTVPSYEQYF TGTGCCAGTAGCTTAACCGTCCCCTCCTACGAGCAGTACTTC
TRBJ2-1 TRBV19 18 TRBD2 - CASSPPGLAGGLYNEQFF TGTGCCAGTAGTCCGCCGGGACTAGCGGGAGGGCTCTACAATGAGCAGTTCTTC
TRBJ2-1 TRBV5-8 16 TRBD2 - CASSFGSGGPYNEQFF TGTGCCAGCAGCTTCGGGAGCGGGGGGCCATACAATGAGCAGTTCTTC
TRBJ2-5 TRBV6-9 15 - - CASSFRRMTGETQYF TGTGCCAGCAGTTTCCGGCGGATGACGGGAGAGACCCAGTACTTC
TRBJ1-6 TRBV18 16 - once CASSPEGDRNNSPLHF TGTGCCAGCTCACCAGAGGGGGATAGGAATAATTCACCCCTCCACTTT
TRBJ2-7 TRBV6-2/TRBV6-3 14 TRBD2 - CASCPGGSSYEQYF TGTGCCAGCTGCCCGGGAGGGTCTTCCTACGAGCAGTACTTC
TRBJ2-7 TRBV10-3 18 TRBD2 - CAISGGLAGDWASYEQYF TGTGCCATCAGTGGTGGGCTAGCGGGAGATTGGGCCTCCTACGAGCAGTACTTC
TRBJ2-3 TRBV6-1 15 TRBD2 few CASSPRGSYTDTQYF TGTGCCAGCAGCCCCCGCGGGAGTTATACAGATACGCAGTATTTT
TRBJ2-5 TRBV6-1 14 - - CASSELLGAETQYF TGTGCCAGCAGTGAATTACTGGGAGCAGAGACCCAGTACTTC
TRBJ1-5 TRBV20-1 16 TRBD1 - CSAPLSDRDSNQPQHF TGCAGTGCGCCGCTCTCGGACAGGGATAGCAATCAGCCCCAGCATTTT
TRBJ2-3 TRBV6-6 16 - - CASNLGGDTVTDMQYF TGTGCCAGCAACTTAGGCGGGGACACTGTTACAGATATGCAGTATTTT
TRBJ2-3 TRBV9 18 TRBD2 - CASSVDGGRARLADTQYF TGTGCCAGCAGCGTAGATGGCGGGAGGGCTCGTTTGGCAGATACGCAGTATTTT
TRBJ1-2 TRBV25-1 14 - - CASSEWQGGAGYTF TGTGCCAGCAGTGAATGGCAGGGTGGTGCTGGCTACACCTTC
TRBJ2-7 TRBV24-1 16 - - CATSDPYGTSPYEQYF TGTGCCACCAGTGATCCCTACGGGACATCTCCCTACGAGCAGTACTTC
TRBJ2-1 TRBV19 16 TRBD2 - CASSPWTSSTYNEQFF TGTGCCAGTAGCCCTTGGACTAGCTCAACTTACAATGAGCAGTTCTTC
TRBJ1-6 TRBV6-5 18 - once CASSYTGQTSSYNSPLHF TGTGCCAGCAGTTACACAGGACAGACGAGCTCCTATAATTCACCCCTCCACTTT
TRBJ2-5 TRBV6-5 16 TRBD2 - CASSNLPLAGGETQYF TGTGCCAGCAGTAACCTCCCTTTAGCGGGAGGGGAGACCCAGTACTTC
TRBJ2-2 TRBV5-1 14 - once CASSLGPNTGELFF TGCGCCAGCAGCTTGGGCCCAAACACCGGGGAGCTGTTTTTT
TRBJ2-2 TRBV6-5 15 - once CASSYLVGNTGELFF TGTGCCAGCAGTTACCTGGTTGGAAACACCGGGGAGCTGTTTTTT
TRBJ1-2 TRBV5-6 16 - - CASSLGFGGLTAGYTF TGTGCCAGCAGCTTGGGATTTGGAGGGCTTACGGCTGGCTACACCTTC
TRBJ2-1 TRBV10-1 15 TRBD2 - CASRPAGGGYNEQFF TGCGCCAGCAGGCCAGCGGGAGGAGGGTACAATGAGCAGTTCTTC
TRBJ2-5 TRBV12-3/TRBV12-4 16 - - CASSFSQGTFQETQYF TGTGCCAGCAGTTTCTCCCAAGGAACCTTCCAAGAGACCCAGTACTTC
TRBJ2-2 TRBV7-9 13 - - CASSLVLFGELFF TGTGCCAGCAGCTTAGTTTTATTCGGGGAGCTGTTTTTT
TRBJ2-3 TRBV24-1 15 - - CATSETGPRTDTQYF TGTGCCACCAGTGAAACGGGACCTCGCACAGATACGCAGTATTTT
TRBJ1-5 TRBV4-1 16 - - CASSLFDSGGAQPQHF TGCGCCAGCAGCCTCTTCGACTCTGGAGGCGCTCAGCCCCAGCATTTT
TRBJ1-4 TRBV28 18 TRBD1 - CASSLSVGQSMSNEKLFF TGTGCCAGCAGTTTATCTGTGGGACAGAGTATGAGTAATGAAAAACTGTTTTTT
TRBJ1-1 TRBV7-9 14 - once CASSLGHRDTEAFF TGTGCCAGCAGCTTAGGGCACAGGGACACTGAAGCTTTCTTT
TRBJ1-5 TRBV5-6 17 - - CASSLWGAAVSRQPQHF TGTGCCAGCAGCTTGTGGGGGGCCGCCGTTAGCCGTCAGCCCCAGCATTTT
TRBJ1-2 TRBV7-7 13 - - CASSLPGARGYTF TGTGCTAGCAGCTTACCCGGGGCGCGCGGCTACACCTTC
TRBJ2-5 TRBV6-1 16 - - CASSTRTASRQETQYF TGTGCCAGCAGTACAAGGACTGCCTCTCGGCAAGAGACCCAGTACTTC
TRBJ1-5 TRBV6-1 17 - - CASSELVTGHSNQPQHF TGTGCCAGCAGTGAACTTGTAACAGGGCATAGCAATCAGCCCCAGCATTTT
TRBJ1-3 TRBV7-9 14 - - CASIPRGPGNTIYF TGTGCCAGCATCCCAAGAGGCCCTGGAAACACCATATATTTT
TRBJ2-3 TRBV12-2 15 - - CASRLVLGGGDTQYF TGTGCAAGTCGCTTAGTTCTCGGCGGCGGAGATACGCAGTATTTT
TRBJ1-2 TRBV5-6 12 TRBD1 - CASSLLQGADTF TGTGCCAGCAGCTTATTACAGGGGGCAGACACCTTC
TRBJ2-5 TRBV3-1 15 - - CAGSLSLLTQETQYF TGTGCCGGCAGCCTTAGTCTACTCACACAAGAGACCCAGTACTTC